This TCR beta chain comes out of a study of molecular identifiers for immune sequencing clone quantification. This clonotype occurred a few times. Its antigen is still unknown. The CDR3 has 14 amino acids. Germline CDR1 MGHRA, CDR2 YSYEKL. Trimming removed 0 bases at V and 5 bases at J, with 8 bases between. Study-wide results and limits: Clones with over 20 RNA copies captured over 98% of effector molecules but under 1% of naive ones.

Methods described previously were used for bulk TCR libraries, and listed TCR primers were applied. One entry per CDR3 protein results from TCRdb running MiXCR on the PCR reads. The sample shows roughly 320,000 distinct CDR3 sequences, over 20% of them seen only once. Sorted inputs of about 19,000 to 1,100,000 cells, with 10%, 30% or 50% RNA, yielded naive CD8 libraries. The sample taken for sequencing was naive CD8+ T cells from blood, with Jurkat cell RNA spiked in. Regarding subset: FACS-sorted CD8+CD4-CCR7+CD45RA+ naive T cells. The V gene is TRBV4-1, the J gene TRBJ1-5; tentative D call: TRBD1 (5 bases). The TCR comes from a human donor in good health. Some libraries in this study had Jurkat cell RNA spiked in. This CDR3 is CASSQDMGDQPQHF. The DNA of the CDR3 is TGCGCCAGCAGCCAAGATATGGGGGATCAGCCCCAGCATTTT.